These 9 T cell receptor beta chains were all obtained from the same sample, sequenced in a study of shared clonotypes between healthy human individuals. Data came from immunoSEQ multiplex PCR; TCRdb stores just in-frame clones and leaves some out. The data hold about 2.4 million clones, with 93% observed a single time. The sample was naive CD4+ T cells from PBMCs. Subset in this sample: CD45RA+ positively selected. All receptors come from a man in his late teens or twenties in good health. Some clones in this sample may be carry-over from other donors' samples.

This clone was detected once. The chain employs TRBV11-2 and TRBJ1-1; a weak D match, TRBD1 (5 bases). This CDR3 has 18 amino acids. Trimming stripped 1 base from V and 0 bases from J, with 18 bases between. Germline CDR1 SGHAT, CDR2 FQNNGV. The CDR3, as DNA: TGTGCCAGCAGCTTAGTCTCAGCGGGGGGAGGATTGAACACTGAAGCTTTCTTT. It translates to CASSLVSAGGGLNTEAFF.

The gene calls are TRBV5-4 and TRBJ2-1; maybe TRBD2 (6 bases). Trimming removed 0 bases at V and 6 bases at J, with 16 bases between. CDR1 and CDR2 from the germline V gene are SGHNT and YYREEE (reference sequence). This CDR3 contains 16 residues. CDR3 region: CASSLGRRGAANEQFF. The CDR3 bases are TGTGCCAGCAGCTTGGGGCGCCGCGGGGCCGCCAATGAGCAGTTCTTC.

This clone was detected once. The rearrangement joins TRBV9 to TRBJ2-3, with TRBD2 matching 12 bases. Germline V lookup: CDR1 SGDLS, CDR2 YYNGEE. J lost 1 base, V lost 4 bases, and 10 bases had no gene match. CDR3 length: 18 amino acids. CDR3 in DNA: TGTGCCAGCAGCCTACGGACTAGCGGGGAAGGTGGCACAGATACGCAGTATTTT. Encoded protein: CASSLRTSGEGGTDTQYF.

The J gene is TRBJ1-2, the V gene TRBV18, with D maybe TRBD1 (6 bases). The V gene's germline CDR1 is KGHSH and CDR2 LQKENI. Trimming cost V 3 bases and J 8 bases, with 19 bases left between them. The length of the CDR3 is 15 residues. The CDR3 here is CASSPSTGGLEGYTF. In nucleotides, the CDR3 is TGTGCCAGCTCACCTTCGACGGGGGGCCTCGAGGGCTACACCTTC.

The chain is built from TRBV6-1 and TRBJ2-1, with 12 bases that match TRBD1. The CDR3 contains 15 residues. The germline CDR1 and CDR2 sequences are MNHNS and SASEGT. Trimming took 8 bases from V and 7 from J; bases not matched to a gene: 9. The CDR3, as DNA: TGTGCCAGCTGGGGGGGGACAGGGGGCGTAAATGAGCAGTTCTTC. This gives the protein CASWGGTGGVNEQFF.

CDR3 coding DNA: TGTGCCAGCTCACCAAGGACTGAGGGGACTGAAGCTTTCTTT. This sequence encodes CASSPRTEGTEAFF. The J gene is TRBJ1-1, the V gene TRBV18; weak D call: TRBD1 (5 bases). Trimming took off 2 bases at V and 5 bases at J, with 12 bases between the two ends. CDR1 KGHSH and CDR2 LQKENI come from the germline V gene. The length of the CDR3 is 14 residues.

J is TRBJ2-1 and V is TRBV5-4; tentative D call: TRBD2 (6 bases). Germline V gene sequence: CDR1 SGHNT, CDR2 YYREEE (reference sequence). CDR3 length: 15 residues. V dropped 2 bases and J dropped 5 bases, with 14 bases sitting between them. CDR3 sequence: CASSFYRERHNEQFF. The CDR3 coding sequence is TGTGCCAGCAGCTTTTATCGGGAGCGACACAATGAGCAGTTCTTC.

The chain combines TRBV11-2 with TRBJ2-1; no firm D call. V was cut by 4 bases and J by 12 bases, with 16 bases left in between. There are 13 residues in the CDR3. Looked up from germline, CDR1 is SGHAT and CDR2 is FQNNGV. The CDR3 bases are TGTGCCAGCAGCTCCCCCTTAAGGGTCGGGCAGTTCTTC. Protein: CASSSPLRVGQFF.

CDR3 nucleotide sequence: TGCGCCAGCAGCTCCGGACAAATTATAACCTACGAGCAGTACTTC. Translating it yields CASSSGQIITYEQYF. The rearrangement uses TRBV5-1 and TRBJ2-7; D is perhaps TRBD1 (5 bases). V was cut by 3 bases and J by 2 bases, with 15 bases left in between. CDR1 SGHRS and CDR2 YFSETQ come from the germline V gene. The CDR3 covers 15 residues.